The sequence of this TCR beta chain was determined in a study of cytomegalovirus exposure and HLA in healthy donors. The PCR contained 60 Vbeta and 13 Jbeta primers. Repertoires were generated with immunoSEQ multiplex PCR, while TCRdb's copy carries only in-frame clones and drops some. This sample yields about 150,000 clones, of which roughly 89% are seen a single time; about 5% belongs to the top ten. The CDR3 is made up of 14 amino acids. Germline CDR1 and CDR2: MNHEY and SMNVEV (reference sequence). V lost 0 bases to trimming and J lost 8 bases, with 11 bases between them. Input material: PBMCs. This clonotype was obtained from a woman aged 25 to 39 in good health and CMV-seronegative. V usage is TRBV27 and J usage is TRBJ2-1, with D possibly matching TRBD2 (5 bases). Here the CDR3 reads CASSLSIGVDEQFF. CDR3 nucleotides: TGTGCCAGCAGTTTATCAATCGGGGTCGATGAGCAGTTCTTC.